The rows below give T cell receptor beta chains drawn from one sample of a study of Ad26.COV2.S vaccination and SARS-CoV-2 variants. This table comes from immunoSEQ multiplex PCR, and its TCRdb copy is limited to in-frame clones, with some not included. The sample lists roughly 410,000 clones, roughly 85% occurring once. This material consisted of peripheral blood, taken in a trial of Ad26.COV2.S vaccine versus placebo. All receptors come from a person aged 18-65 years who received the Ad26.COV2.S COVID-19 vaccine or a placebo. CDR3s include the opening cysteine and the closing phenylalanine or tryptophan. The D gene is left open where the match is weak. Size is stated for part of the rows, as once, few or many counts, or as a class when the clone is expanded.

j_call | d_call | v_call | clone_size | cdr3_nt | cdr3_aa
TRBJ2-7 | - | TRBV4-3 | - | TGCGCCAGCAGCCGAAACAGGGCGTACGAGCAGTACTTC | CASSRNRAYEQYF
TRBJ2-3 | TRBD2 | TRBV5-4 | - | TGTGCCAGCAGTCTAGGCGGGAGCATGATAGATACGCAGTATTTT | CASSLGGSMIDTQYF
TRBJ1-1 | - | TRBV14 | few | TGTGCCAGCTCCCGGACAGCGAACACTGAAGCTTTCTTT | CASSRTANTEAFF
TRBJ1-6 | TRBD1 | TRBV28 | - | TGTGCCAGCAGTCCTAGACAGGGGGTTCTTTCACCCCTCCACTTT | CASSPRQGVLSPLHF
TRBJ1-1 | - | TRBV9 | - | TGTGCCAGCAGCGTAGCGGTACGTAACACTGAAGCTTTCTTT | CASSVAVRNTEAFF
TRBJ1-5 | - | TRBV7-2 | once | TGTGCCAGCAGCTTAACAGCCTATAGCAATCAGCCCCAGCATTTT | CASSLTAYSNQPQHF
TRBJ2-1 | - | TRBV5-4 | - | TGTGCCAGCAGGGGGACTCGGGACAATGAGCAGTTCTTC | CASRGTRDNEQFF
TRBJ2-7 | - | TRBV2 | - | TGTGCCAGCAGTGAAGAGGTGCCAGGGTTTGAGCAGTACTTC | CASSEEVPGFEQYF
TRBJ2-5 | - | TRBV7-3 | - | TGTGCCAGCAGCCCCGGGGGAGAGGAGACCCAGTACTTC | CASSPGGEETQYF
TRBJ2-3 | - | TRBV6-5 | - | TGTGCCAGCAGTAGCACAGATACGCAGTATTTT | CASSSTDTQYF
TRBJ1-2 | - | TRBV7-8 | - | TGTGCCAGCAGCTCGATCAAGGGTTCCCGATCCGGCTACACCTTC | CASSSIKGSRSGYTF
TRBJ1-2 | - | TRBV12-3/TRBV12-4 | - | TGTGCCAGCAGTTTCGGGGCTAACTATGGCTACACCTTC | CASSFGANYGYTF
TRBJ2-2 | - | TRBV7-3 | - | TGTGCCAGCAGCTCCAACTCGCACGGGGAGCTGTTTTTT | CASSSNSHGELFF
TRBJ2-5 | TRBD1 | TRBV13 | - | TGTGCCAGCAGCCTAGGAGGGACAGGGACCCGCCAAGAGACCCAGTACTTC | CASSLGGTGTRQETQYF
TRBJ2-5 | - | TRBV6-5 | - | TGTGCCAGCAGTTACTCTGGGGGCCGGGAGACCCAGTACTTC | CASSYSGGRETQYF
TRBJ2-2 | TRBD2 | TRBV7-3 | once | TGTGCCAGCAGCTTACCGCGACTAGCGGGGGGGCCTGACACCGGGGAGCTGTTTTTT | CASSLPRLAGGPDTGELFF
TRBJ2-7 | - | TRBV7-2 | - | TGTGCCAGCAGCTTAGTCGGGGCGAGCTCCTACGAGCAGTACTTC | CASSLVGASSYEQYF
TRBJ2-1 | TRBD2 | TRBV15 | few | TGTGCCACCAGCAGAGAAGCCGGGACTAGAGTCTACAATGAGCAGTTCTTC | CATSREAGTRVYNEQFF
TRBJ1-5 | TRBD1 | TRBV7-2 | - | TGTGCCAGCAGCCCGACAGGGTGGGGTCAGCCCCAGCATTTT | CASSPTGWGQPQHF
TRBJ2-3 | - | TRBV27 | - | TGTGCCAGCAGTCTACAGGGATATCGGACAGATACGCAGTATTTT | CASSLQGYRTDTQYF
TRBJ1-2 | - | TRBV6-5 | - | TGTGCCAGCAGTTACTTCAGGGGAGATGGCTACACCTTC | CASSYFRGDGYTF
TRBJ1-2 | TRBD1 | TRBV28 | - | TGTGCCAGCAGTTCACCGGGACAGGGGTCCAATGGCTACACCTTC | CASSSPGQGSNGYTF
TRBJ2-2 | TRBD2 | TRBV9 | - | TGTGCCAGCACAAGCGGGGGCGCCCTAATCAGCGGGGAGCTGTTTTTT | CASTSGGALISGELFF
TRBJ2-1 | - | TRBV27 | - | TGTGCCTCTGGAGACGGGGGACGGTTCTACAATGAGCAGTTCTTC | CASGDGGRFYNEQFF